This T cell receptor (beta chain) was captured in a study of cytomegalovirus exposure and HLA in healthy donors. Study observations and caveats: There were three CMV-associated chains whose specificity for CMV antigens was confirmed in vitro. Highly shared sequence variants in one cluster were likely a sequencing artifact. TCR beta chain V- and J-gene trimming was linked, in a later analysis, to a missense variant in DCLRE1C.

PCR used 60 Vbeta primers and 13 Jbeta primers. Profiled with immunoSEQ multiplex PCR; TCRdb holds only in-frame clones, not every one. The sample includes around 92,000 clones, 65% to 85% of them seen just once. CDR1 WSHSY and CDR2 SAAADI come from the germline V gene. The CDR3 contains 13 residues. V lost 8 bases to trimming and J lost 2 bases; unmatched junction nucleotides: 5. Concerning this clone itself: Its target is unknown.

This clonotype was sampled from a girl aged 2 to 10 in good health and CMV-seropositive. Sequences were obtained from PBMCs. The J gene is TRBJ2-7, the V gene TRBV10-2; 8 bases match TRBD1. The CDR3 region has the DNA TGCGCCAGCGGAGACAGGGGCACCTACGAGCAGTACTTC. This encodes CASGDRGTYEQYF.